Presented here are 3 T cell receptor beta chains from one specimen sequenced in a study of cytomegalovirus exposure and HLA in healthy donors. This PCR relied on a set of 60 Vbeta primers and 13 Jbeta primers. Sequenced by immunoSEQ multiplex PCR; TCRdb stores in-frame clones only, minus some. The sample holds around 150,000 clones, over 65% seen once. Sequences were obtained from PBMCs. These receptors all stem from a man aged 35-49 years in good health and CMV-seropositive.

This chain links TRBV19 with TRBJ2-7; D perhaps matches TRBD2 (6 bases). The CDR3 spans 15 residues. V shed 7 bases and J shed 1 base, with 17 bases lying between them. Germline V gene sequence: CDR1 LNHDA, CDR2 SQIVND (reference sequence). The CDR3 sequence: CASKFAEGRSYEQYF. In DNA, the CDR3 is TGTGCCAGTAAATTCGCAGAGGGGAGGTCCTACGAGCAGTACTTC.

The CDR3 protein is CASSEGRGRVYEQFF. The CDR3 nucleotides read TGTGCCAGCAGTGAAGGCAGGGGGCGCGTCTATGAGCAGTTCTTC. The chain uses TRBV6-1 and TRBJ2-1, with TRBD1 matching over 8 bases. Per the germline V gene, CDR1 is MNHNS and CDR2 is SASEGT. The CDR3 has 15 residues. Trimming at V came to 1 base and at J to 8 bases, leaving 7 bases not matched to a gene.

This clone appeared once. CDR3 loop: CASSLAGQGIDEQYF. DNA for the CDR3: TGCGCCAGCAGCTTGGCTGGACAGGGTATCGACGAGCAGTACTTC. V gene TRBV5-1 combines with J gene TRBJ2-7; 8 bases are a match to TRBD1. Germline lookup yields CDR1 SGHRS and CDR2 YFSETQ. CDR3 size: 15 residues. V shed 0 bases, J shed 5 bases, and the junction held 7 bases outside the gene matches.